The T cell receptor (beta chain) described here comes from a study of T cells expressing NK-cell markers (dated by TCRdb to the early 2020s). At the level of the whole study: Three sorted T-cell subsets (CD3+CD56+NKG2C+, CD3+CD56+NKG2C- and CD3+CD56-NKG2C+) from several donors had their TCR beta-chain repertoires profiled. Libraries were sequenced as 2 x 150 bp reads on Illumina HiSeq 2000/2500, MiSeq or NextSeq. All eight donors whose samples were sequenced were randomly selected healthy volunteers, three of them men and five women. Among the eight sequenced donors, seven were HCMV-seropositive and one was HCMV-seronegative.

Regarding this clonotype: Its antigen remains unidentified.

The data were produced on an Illumina HiSeq 2000. TCR beta cDNA libraries were prepared using 5'RACE template switching, which introduced a universal primer site and unique molecular identifiers. Synthesis of cDNA was primed from the TCR beta constant segment and was followed by two consecutive PCR amplification steps. Concerning the study's data processing: Reads were demultiplexed and grouped by UMI with MIGEC, and clonotypes were assembled and quantified with MiTCR. Only TCR cDNA sequences supported by at least two reads were kept to exclude erroneous sequences. The tcR package was used for downstream repertoire analysis, with clonotypes matched between fractions based on CDR3 nucleotide sequence plus V segment. VDJmatch was used to annotate antigen specificity against VDJdb, with one amino acid substitution in CDR3 allowed. After TCRdb reprocessed the reads, each CDR3 protein sequence was kept as one row, without DNA. TCRdb assigned the V and J calls; the authors' analysis was not used. In this sample's table one finds 350,000 to 500,000 distinct CDR3 sequences. 7.3% of the sample lies in the top ten.

What the authors observed across the whole study: Those dominant clonotypes were again the most abundant among CD3+CD56-NKG2C+ cells in a few donors, at roughly 25-60.1%. For five or six donors, the dominant CD3+CD56+NKG2C+ clonotypes were among the top 10 CD8+ clonotypes and accounted for roughly 1.0-8% of CD8+ T cells. It remained unclear whether the expanded NKG2C-expressing T cell clones were specific for HCMV antigens.

A commercial ELISA kit detecting HCMV-specific IgG in serum was used to determine HCMV serostatus. Peripheral blood mononuclear cells were isolated from blood by Ficoll density gradient centrifugation. The germline V gene yields SGHVS for CDR1 and FQNEAQ for CDR2. Taken from cysteine to phenylalanine, the CDR3 has 13 residues. The DNA sequence is not available. The rearranged chain carries TRBV7-8 and TRBJ2-5; TCRdb picks TRBD2, but there is no DNA to check that call. The clonotype was recovered from a woman aged 18 to 75 in good health. Specimen: blood T cells: a sorted CD56 or NKG2C T cell subset, CD4+ or CD8+ T cells, or bulk PBMC T cells (not recorded which). This receptor carries the CDR3 CASSSRLQETQYF.